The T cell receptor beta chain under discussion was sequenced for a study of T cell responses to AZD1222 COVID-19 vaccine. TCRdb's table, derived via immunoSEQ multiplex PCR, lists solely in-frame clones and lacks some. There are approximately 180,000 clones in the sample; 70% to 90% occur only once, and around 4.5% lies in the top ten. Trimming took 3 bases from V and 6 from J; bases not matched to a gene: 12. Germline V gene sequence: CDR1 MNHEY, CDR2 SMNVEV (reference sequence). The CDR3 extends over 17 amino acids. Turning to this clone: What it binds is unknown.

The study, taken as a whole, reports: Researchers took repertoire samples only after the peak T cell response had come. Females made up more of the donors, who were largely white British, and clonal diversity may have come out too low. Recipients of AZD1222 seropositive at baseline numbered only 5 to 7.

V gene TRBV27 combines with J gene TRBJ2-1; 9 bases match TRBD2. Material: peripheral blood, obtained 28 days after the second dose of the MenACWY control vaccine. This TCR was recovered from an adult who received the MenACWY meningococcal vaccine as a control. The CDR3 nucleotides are TGTGCCAGCAGTTTTCGATTCCCCCTTAGCGGGGGCAATGAGCAGTTCTTC. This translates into CASSFRFPLSGGNEQFF.